A selection of T cell receptor beta chains follows, all from one sample in a study of T cells expressing NK-cell markers. From the 5' RACE reads, TCRdb lists one entry per CDR3 protein and no DNA. This sample's clone table lists around 280,000 distinct CDR3 sequences. Sequenced: blood T cells: a sorted CD56 or NKG2C T cell subset, CD4+ or CD8+ T cells, or bulk PBMC T cells (not recorded which). The receptors shown here come from a man aged 18 to 29 in good health. Both conserved end residues are part of each CDR3. Fields, in order: V gene, J gene, CDR3 length, CDR3 protein.

v_gene: TRBV4-3
j_gene: TRBJ2-5
len: 19
CDR3aa: CASSQDRPSGRPDKETQYF

v_gene: TRBV6-1
j_gene: TRBJ2-3
len: 18
CDR3aa: CASSLGLAGGPGTDTQYF

v_gene: TRBV4-2
j_gene: TRBJ1-1
len: 16
CDR3aa: CASSQDRVIKNTEAFF

v_gene: TRBV5-4
j_gene: TRBJ1-4
len: 15
CDR3aa: CASSSPGRVDEKLFF

v_gene: TRBV12-3/TRBV12-4
j_gene: TRBJ2-2
len: 15
CDR3aa: CASSPAGRATGELFF

v_gene: TRBV6-1
j_gene: TRBJ2-2
len: 15
CDR3aa: CASSLRDRYTGELFF

v_gene: TRBV12-3/TRBV12-4
j_gene: TRBJ1-3
len: 15
CDR3aa: CASSLAPGAGNTIYF

v_gene: TRBV6-5
j_gene: TRBJ1-2
len: 17
CDR3aa: CASSYSERTLANYGYTF

v_gene: TRBV6-2/TRBV6-3
j_gene: TRBJ2-2
len: 18
CDR3aa: CASSYRLRAGGPTGELFF

v_gene: TRBV6-5
j_gene: TRBJ2-3
len: 16
CDR3aa: CASSYSSTANTDTQYF

v_gene: TRBV7-2
j_gene: TRBJ2-5
len: 15
CDR3aa: CASSFQGGRAETQYF

v_gene: TRBV29-1
j_gene: TRBJ1-1
len: 14
CDR3aa: CSAGHRVLDTEAFF

v_gene: TRBV6-2/TRBV6-3
j_gene: TRBJ2-7
len: 13
CDR3aa: CASVGTPPYEQYF

v_gene: TRBV28
j_gene: TRBJ2-1
len: 16
CDR3aa: CASSSHLAGIYNEQFF

v_gene: TRBV29-1
j_gene: TRBJ1-2
len: 13
CDR3aa: CSVETQITYGYTF

v_gene: TRBV27
j_gene: TRBJ2-5
len: 14
CDR3aa: CASSLEAFQETQYF

v_gene: TRBV6-1
j_gene: TRBJ2-7
len: 14
CDR3aa: CASRQTGRPYEQYF

v_gene: TRBV20-1
j_gene: TRBJ2-5
len: 11
CDR3aa: CSLKPGETQYF

v_gene: TRBV20-1
j_gene: TRBJ1-3
len: 12
CDR3aa: CSAGGPGNTIYF

v_gene: TRBV11-3
j_gene: TRBJ2-2
len: 16
CDR3aa: CASSPGGQGNTGELFF

v_gene: TRBV11-2
j_gene: TRBJ2-7
len: 18
CDR3aa: CASSLTDRAWGFSYEQYF

v_gene: TRBV5-5
j_gene: TRBJ2-2
len: 16
CDR3aa: CASSLSGGAGTGELFF

v_gene: TRBV20-1
j_gene: TRBJ2-7
len: 12
CDR3aa: CSVRPPVDEQYF

v_gene: TRBV2
j_gene: TRBJ1-5
len: 14
CDR3aa: CASSESTPDQPQHF

v_gene: TRBV18
j_gene: TRBJ1-1
len: 16
CDR3aa: CASSQLQQGADHEAFF

v_gene: TRBV20-1
j_gene: TRBJ2-5
len: 15
CDR3aa: CSAADSQRGAETQYF

v_gene: TRBV6-5
j_gene: TRBJ2-1
len: 15
CDR3aa: CASVRGGGAYNEQFF

v_gene: TRBV28
j_gene: TRBJ2-7
len: 16
CDR3aa: CASSSRGTGKSYEQYF

v_gene: TRBV7-7
j_gene: TRBJ2-3
len: 15
CDR3aa: CASSLLAGESDTQYF

v_gene: TRBV10-3
j_gene: TRBJ1-4
len: 13
CDR3aa: CASQGQGAEKLFF

v_gene: TRBV6-1
j_gene: TRBJ2-1
len: 16
CDR3aa: CASSRSPSGSFREQFF

v_gene: TRBV10-3
j_gene: TRBJ1-3
len: 14
CDR3aa: CATTPAGEGNTIYF

v_gene: TRBV12-3/TRBV12-4
j_gene: TRBJ2-2
len: 15
CDR3aa: CAGTRRTSNTGELFF

v_gene: TRBV20-1
j_gene: TRBJ2-5
len: 14
CDR3aa: CSSTRGWGSQTQYF

v_gene: TRBV7-9
j_gene: TRBJ2-5
len: 14
CDR3aa: CACSLGTTQETQYF

v_gene: TRBV4-1
j_gene: TRBJ1-2
len: 13
CDR3aa: CASSPRVLDGYTF

v_gene: TRBV14
j_gene: TRBJ2-1
len: 17
CDR3aa: CASSQEAGAGGYNEQFF

v_gene: TRBV7-3
j_gene: TRBJ2-1
len: 14
CDR3aa: CASSPAGGASEQFF

v_gene: TRBV12-3/TRBV12-4
j_gene: TRBJ1-2
len: 12
CDR3aa: CASSLPGSGYTF

v_gene: TRBV6-2/TRBV6-3
j_gene: TRBJ2-1
len: 15
CDR3aa: CASSYGDSLYNEQFF

v_gene: TRBV6-2/TRBV6-3
j_gene: TRBJ2-1
len: 14
CDR3aa: CASSSTGTTRTQIF